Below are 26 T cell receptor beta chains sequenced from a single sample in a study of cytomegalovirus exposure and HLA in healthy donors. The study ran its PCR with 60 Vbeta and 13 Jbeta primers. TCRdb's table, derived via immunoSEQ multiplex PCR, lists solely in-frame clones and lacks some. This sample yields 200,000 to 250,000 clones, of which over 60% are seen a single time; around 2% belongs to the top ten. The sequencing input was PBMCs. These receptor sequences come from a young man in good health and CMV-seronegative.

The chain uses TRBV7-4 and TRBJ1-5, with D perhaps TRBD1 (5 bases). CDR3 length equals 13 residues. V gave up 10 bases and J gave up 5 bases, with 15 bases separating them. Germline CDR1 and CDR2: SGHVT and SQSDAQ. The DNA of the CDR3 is TGTGCCACCCTGGGGGGGAACGATCAGCCCCAGCATTTT. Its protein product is CATLGGNDQPQHF.

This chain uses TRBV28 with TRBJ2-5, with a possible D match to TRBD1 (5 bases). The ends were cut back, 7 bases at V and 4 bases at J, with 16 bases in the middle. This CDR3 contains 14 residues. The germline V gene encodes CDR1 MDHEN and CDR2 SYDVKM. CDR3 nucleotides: TGTGCCAGCACCCCCGTTCAGGGCGTAGAGACCCAGTACTTC. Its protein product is CASTPVQGVETQYF.

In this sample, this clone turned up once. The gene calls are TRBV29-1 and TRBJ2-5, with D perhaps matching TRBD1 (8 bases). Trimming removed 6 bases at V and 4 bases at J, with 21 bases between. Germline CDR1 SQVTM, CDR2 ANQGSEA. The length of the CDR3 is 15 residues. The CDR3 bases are TGCAGCGTCCCTGACCCCCACAGGGGGGGAGAGACCCAGTACTTC. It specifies CSVPDPHRGGETQYF.

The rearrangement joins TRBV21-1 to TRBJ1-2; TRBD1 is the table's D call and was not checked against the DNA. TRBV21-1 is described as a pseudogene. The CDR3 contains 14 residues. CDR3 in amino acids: CASSYRGLGYGYTF. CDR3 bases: TGTGCCAGCAGCTACAGGGGGCTAGGCTATGGCTACACCTTC.

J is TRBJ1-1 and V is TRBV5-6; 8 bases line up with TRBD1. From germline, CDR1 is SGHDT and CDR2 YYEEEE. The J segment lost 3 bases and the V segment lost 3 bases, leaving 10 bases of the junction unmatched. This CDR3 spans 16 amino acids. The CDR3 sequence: CASSSAYRGKDTEAFF. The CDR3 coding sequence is TGTGCCAGCAGCTCAGCGTACAGGGGGAAGGACACTGAAGCTTTCTTT.

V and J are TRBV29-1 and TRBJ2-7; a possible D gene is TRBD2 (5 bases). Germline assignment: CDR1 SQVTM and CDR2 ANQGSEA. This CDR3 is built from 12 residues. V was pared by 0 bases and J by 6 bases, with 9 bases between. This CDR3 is CSVEEDAGEQYF. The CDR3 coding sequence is TGCAGCGTTGAAGAAGACGCGGGCGAGCAGTACTTC.

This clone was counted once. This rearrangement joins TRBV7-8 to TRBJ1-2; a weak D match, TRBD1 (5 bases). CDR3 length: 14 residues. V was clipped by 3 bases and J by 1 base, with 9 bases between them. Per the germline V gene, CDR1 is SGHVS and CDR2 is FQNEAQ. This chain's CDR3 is CASSLGHLNYGYTF. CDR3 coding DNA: TGTGCCAGCAGCTTGGGGCACCTTAACTATGGCTACACCTTC.

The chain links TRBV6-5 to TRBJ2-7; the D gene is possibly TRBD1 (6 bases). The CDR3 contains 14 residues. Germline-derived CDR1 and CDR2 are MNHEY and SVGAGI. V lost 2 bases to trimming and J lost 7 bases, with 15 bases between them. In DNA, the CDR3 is TGTGCCAGCAGTTACGACAGGACCGCCTGGGAGCAGTACTTC. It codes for CASSYDRTAWEQYF.

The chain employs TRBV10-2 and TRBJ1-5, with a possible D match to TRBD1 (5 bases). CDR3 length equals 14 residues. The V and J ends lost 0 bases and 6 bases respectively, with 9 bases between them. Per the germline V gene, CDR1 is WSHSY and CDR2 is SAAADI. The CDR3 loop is CASSESQGGQPQHF. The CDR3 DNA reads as TGCGCCAGCAGTGAGTCGCAGGGTGGTCAGCCCCAGCATTTT.

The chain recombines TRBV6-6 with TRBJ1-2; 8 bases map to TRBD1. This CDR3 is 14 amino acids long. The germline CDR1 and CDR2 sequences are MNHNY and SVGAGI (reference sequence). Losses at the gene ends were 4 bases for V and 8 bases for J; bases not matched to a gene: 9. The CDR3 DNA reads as TGTGCCAGCAGTTCCGAAACAGGGGGTCTAGGCTACACCTTC. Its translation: CASSSETGGLGYTF.

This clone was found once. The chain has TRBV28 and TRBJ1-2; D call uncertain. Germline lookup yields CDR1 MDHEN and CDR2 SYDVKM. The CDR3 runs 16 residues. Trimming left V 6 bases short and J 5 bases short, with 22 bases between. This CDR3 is CASSSIRVALPYGYTF. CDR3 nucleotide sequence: TGTGCCAGCAGCTCTATTCGGGTGGCGTTACCTTATGGCTACACCTTC.

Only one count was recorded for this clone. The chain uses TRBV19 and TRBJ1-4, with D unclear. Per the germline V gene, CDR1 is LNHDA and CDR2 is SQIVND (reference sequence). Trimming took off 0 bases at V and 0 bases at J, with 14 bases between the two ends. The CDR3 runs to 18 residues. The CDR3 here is CASSIDSTDGATNEKLFF. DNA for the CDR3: TGTGCCAGTAGTATAGATTCCACCGACGGGGCAACTAATGAAAAACTGTTTTTT.

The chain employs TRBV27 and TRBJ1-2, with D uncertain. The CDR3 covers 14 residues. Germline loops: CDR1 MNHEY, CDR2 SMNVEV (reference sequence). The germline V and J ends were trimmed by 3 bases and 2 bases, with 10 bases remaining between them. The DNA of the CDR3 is TGTGCCAGCAGTTTCAGACTCTCCAACTATGGCTACACCTTC. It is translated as CASSFRLSNYGYTF.

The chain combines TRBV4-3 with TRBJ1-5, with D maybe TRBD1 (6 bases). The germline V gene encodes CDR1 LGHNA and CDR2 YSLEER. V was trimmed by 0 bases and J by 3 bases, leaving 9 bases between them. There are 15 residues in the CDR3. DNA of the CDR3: TGCGCCAGCAGCCAAGACGACAGGAACAATCAGCCCCAGCATTTT. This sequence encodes CASSQDDRNNQPQHF.

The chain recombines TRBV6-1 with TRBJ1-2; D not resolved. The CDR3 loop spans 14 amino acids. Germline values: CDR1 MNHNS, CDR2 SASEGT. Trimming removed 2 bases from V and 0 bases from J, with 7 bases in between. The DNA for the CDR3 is TGTGCCAGCAGTGAACAGTCAGCTAACTATGGCTACACCTTC. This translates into CASSEQSANYGYTF.

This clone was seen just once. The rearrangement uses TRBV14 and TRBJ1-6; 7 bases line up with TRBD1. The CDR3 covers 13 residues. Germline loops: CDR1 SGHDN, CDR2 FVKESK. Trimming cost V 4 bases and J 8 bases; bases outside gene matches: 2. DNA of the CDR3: TGTGCCAGCAGCCCACAGGGGTATTCACCCCTCCACTTT. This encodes CASSPQGYSPLHF. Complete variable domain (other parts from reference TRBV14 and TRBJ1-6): EAGVTQFPSHSVIEKGQTVTLRCDPISGHDNLYWYRRVMGKEIKFLLHFVKESKQDESGMPNNRFLAERTGGTYSTLKVQPAELEDSGVYFCASSPQGYSPLHFGNGTRLTVT.

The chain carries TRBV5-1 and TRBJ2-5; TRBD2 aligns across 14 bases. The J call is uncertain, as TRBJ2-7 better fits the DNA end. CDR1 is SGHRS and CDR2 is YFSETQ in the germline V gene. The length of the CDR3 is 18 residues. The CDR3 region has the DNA TGCGCCAGCAGCTTGTCCGGGACTAGCGGGAGTTTCACCTACGAGCAGTACTTC. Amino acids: CASSLSGTSGSFTYEQYF.

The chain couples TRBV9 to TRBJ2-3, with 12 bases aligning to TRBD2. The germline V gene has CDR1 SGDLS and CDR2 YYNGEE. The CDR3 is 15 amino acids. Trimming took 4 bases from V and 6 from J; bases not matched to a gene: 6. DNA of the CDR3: TGTGCCAGCAGCACTAGCGGGAGGCCTCCGGATACGCAGTATTTT. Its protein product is CASSTSGRPPDTQYF.

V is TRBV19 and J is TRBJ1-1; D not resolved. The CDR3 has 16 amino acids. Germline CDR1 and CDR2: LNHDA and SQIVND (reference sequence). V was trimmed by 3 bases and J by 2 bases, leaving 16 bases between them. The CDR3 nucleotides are TGTGCCAGTAGTATCTCGGGGTATGGTGGCAACACTGAAGCTTTCTTT. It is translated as CASSISGYGGNTEAFF.

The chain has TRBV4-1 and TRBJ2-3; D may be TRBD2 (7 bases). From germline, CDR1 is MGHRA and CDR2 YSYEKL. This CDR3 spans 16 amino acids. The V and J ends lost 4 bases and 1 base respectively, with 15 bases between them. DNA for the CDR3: TGCGCCAGCAGCCTAGAGCCGGGGGGCGGCACAGATACGCAGTATTTT. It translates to CASSLEPGGGTDTQYF.

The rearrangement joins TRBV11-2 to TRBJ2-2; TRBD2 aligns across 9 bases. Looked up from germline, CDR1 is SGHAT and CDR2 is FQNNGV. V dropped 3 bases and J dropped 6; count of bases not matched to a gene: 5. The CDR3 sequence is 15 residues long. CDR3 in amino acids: CASSLSGRRAGELFF. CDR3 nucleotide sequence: TGTGCCAGCAGCTTGAGCGGGAGGAGAGCCGGGGAGCTGTTTTTT.

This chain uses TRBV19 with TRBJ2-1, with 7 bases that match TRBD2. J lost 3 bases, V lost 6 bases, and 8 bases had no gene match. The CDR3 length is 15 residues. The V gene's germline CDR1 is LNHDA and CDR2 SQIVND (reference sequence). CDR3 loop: CASSLQRGRYNEQFF. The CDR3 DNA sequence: TGTGCCAGTAGCCTCCAGCGGGGCCGCTACAATGAGCAGTTCTTC.

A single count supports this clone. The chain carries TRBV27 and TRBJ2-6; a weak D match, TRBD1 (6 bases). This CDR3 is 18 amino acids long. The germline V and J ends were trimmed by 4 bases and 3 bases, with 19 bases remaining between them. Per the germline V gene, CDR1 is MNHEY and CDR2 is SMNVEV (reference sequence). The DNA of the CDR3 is TGTGCCAGCAGTTCCCTACAGGGCTCACCTCTTGGGGCCAACGTCCTGACTTTC. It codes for CASSSLQGSPLGANVLTF.

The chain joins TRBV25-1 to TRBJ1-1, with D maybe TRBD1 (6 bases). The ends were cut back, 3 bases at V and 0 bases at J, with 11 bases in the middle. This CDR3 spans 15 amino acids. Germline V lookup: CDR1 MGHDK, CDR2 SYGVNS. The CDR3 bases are TGTGCCAGCAGTGATTCGGACAGCCTGAACACTGAAGCTTTCTTT. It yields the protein CASSDSDSLNTEAFF.

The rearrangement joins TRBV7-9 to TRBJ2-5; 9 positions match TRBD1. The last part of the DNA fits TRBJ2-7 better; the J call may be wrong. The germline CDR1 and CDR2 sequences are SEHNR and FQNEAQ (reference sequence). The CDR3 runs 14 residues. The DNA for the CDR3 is TGTGCCAGCGGGGGGGACAGGGCTTCCTACGAGCAGTACTTC. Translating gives CASGGDRASYEQYF.

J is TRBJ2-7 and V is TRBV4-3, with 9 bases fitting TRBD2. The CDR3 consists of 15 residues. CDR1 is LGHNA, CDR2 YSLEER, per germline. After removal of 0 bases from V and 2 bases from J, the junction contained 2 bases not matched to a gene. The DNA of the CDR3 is TGCGCCAGCAGCCAAGATCTAGCGGGGACCTACGAGCAGTACTTC. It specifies CASSQDLAGTYEQYF.